This T cell receptor (beta chain) was sequenced during a study of cytomegalovirus exposure and HLA in healthy donors. Study-wide results and caveats: The analysis excluded some indistinguishable V segments, including TRBV6-2 and TRBV6-3. Most TCR sequences were rare, but some public TCRs occurred in many donors.

Unrecorded immune exposure was likely among donors, who were nominally healthy when sampled. Germline V lookup: CDR1 LNHDA, CDR2 SQIVND (reference sequence). CDR3 size: 11 residues. Trimming removed 10 bases from V and 5 bases from J, with 8 bases in between. PCR amplification relied on 60 Vbeta primers (plus 13 Jbeta primers). TCRdb's copy holds only in-frame clones and misses some; the assay was immunoSEQ multiplex PCR. The repertoire table contains some 200,000 clones. Points on this clone: Its antigen is still unknown.

The TCR sequence derives from a girl between 2 and 10 years old in good health and CMV-seropositive. Sample: PBMCs. V and J are TRBV19 and TRBJ2-2, with D possibly being TRBD1 (6 bases). CDR3 residues: CATRGTGELFF. As DNA, the CDR3 is TGTGCCACCAGGGGAACCGGGGAGCTGTTTTTT.